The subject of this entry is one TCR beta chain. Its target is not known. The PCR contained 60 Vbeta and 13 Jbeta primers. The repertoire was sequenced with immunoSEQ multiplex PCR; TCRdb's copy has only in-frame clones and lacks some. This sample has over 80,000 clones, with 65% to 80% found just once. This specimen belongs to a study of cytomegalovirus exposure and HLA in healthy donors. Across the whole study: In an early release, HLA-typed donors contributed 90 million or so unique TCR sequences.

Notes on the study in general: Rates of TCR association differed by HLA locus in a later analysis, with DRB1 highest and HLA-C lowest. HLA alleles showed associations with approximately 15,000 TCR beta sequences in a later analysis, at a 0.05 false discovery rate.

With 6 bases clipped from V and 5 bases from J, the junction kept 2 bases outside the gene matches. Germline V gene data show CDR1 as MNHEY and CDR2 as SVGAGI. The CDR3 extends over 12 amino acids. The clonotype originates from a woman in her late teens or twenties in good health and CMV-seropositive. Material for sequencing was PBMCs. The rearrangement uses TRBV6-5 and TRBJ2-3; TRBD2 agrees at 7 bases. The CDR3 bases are TGTGCCAGCAGAATAGCGGGAGATACGCAGTATTTT. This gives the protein CASRIAGDTQYF.